These 11 T cell receptor beta chains were all obtained from the same sample, sequenced in a study of identical twins. TCRdb ran MiXCR on the 5' RACE reads and lists one entry per CDR3 protein. The repertoire holds 690,000 or so distinct CDR3 sequences, 8.6% seen once, with roughly 0.9% in the top ten. Separately, the same data were catalogued under a study of yellow fever vaccine responses in identical twins.

The sequencing sample was made of PBMCs. The source of these receptors is a woman aged 18-35 years in good health.

This chain uses TRBV12-5 with TRBJ2-1; perhaps TRBD1 as D (5 bases). Germline CDR1 LGHNT, CDR2 FRNRAP. The germline V and J ends were trimmed by 1 base and 8 bases, with 15 bases remaining between them. The CDR3 covers 15 residues. The CDR3 coding sequence is TGTGCTAGTGGTTTGGGGCAGGGTGGATCAGATGAGCAGTTCTTC. It specifies CASGLGQGGSDEQFF.

This clonotype was detected a few times. V is TRBV6-5 and J is TRBJ2-7; 10 nucleotides match TRBD1. Unmatched junction bases numbered 18, after V lost 0 bases and J lost 7 bases. Looked up from germline, CDR1 is MNHEY and CDR2 is SVGAGI. The CDR3 spans 19 residues. CDR3 DNA: TGTGCCAGCAGTTACTCGACCGCAGAGGGGACAGGGGTTTTGGGGGAGCAGTACTTC. Translated, it gives CASSYSTAEGTGVLGEQYF.

This clonotype was observed a handful of times. The rearrangement uses TRBV29-1 and TRBJ1-1; 9 bases are shared with TRBD1. Trimming at V came to 5 bases and at J to 4 bases, leaving 11 bases not matched to a gene. The CDR3 is made up of 15 amino acids. In germline, CDR1 is SQVTM, CDR2 ANQGSEA. The CDR3, as DNA: TGCAGCGTTCGTGAGACAGGGGGGTTCGGCACTGAAGCTTTCTTT. Amino acids: CSVRETGGFGTEAFF. The variable domain in full, with the rest retrieved from reference TRBV29-1 and TRBJ1-1, is SAVISQKPSRDICQRGTSLTIQCQVDSQVTMMFWYRQQPGQSLTLIATANQGSEATYESGFVIDKFPISRPNLTFSTLTVSNMSPEDSSIYLCSVRETGGFGTEAFFGQGTRLTVV.

This clonotype was picked up many times. The J gene is TRBJ1-6, the V gene TRBV7-2, with D uncertain. The CDR3 has 16 residues. The ends were cut back, 6 bases at V and 0 bases at J, with 12 bases in the middle. The germline V gene encodes CDR1 SGHTA and CDR2 FQGNSA. CDR3: CASRRHESSYNSPLHF. Here the CDR3 DNA reads TGTGCCAGCAGGAGACATGAGAGCTCCTATAATTCACCCCTCCACTTT.

The chain has TRBV30 and TRBJ2-3; 12 bases fit TRBD2. Trimming at V came to 4 bases and at J to 8 bases, leaving 1 base not matched to a gene. Germline V gives CDR1 GTSNPN, CDR2 SVGIG (reference sequence). The CDR3 length is 12 residues. This chain's CDR3 is CAWTSGGATQYF. The CDR3, as DNA: TGTGCCTGGACTAGCGGGGGGGCTACGCAGTATTTT.

This clonotype was picked up many times. V usage is TRBV5-1 and J usage is TRBJ2-1, with TRBD2 matching 10 bases. This CDR3 has 14 residues. V trimming: 5 bases; J trimming: 6 bases; junction bases outside the gene matches: 5. Germline CDR1 and CDR2: SGHRS and YFSETQ. The CDR3 DNA sequence: TGCGCCAGCAGGGAGCGGGGGGGCTCCAATGAGCAGTTCTTC. It translates to CASRERGGSNEQFF.

This clonotype was counted many times. The chain carries TRBV15 and TRBJ2-7; D is uncertain. Germline CDR1 is LNHNV and CDR2 is YYDKDF (reference sequence). The CDR3 consists of 15 residues. Trimming took off 0 bases at V and 0 bases at J, with 9 bases between the two ends. CDR3 DNA sequence: TGTGCCACCAGCAGAGATCTTAGTGTCTCCTACGAGCAGTACTTC. It encodes CATSRDLSVSYEQYF. The full variable domain, rest sourced from reference TRBV15 and TRBJ2-7, is DAMVIQNPRYQVTQFGKPVTLSCSQTLNHNVMYWYQQKSSQAPKLLFHYYDKDFNNEADTPDNFQSRRPNTSFCFLDIRSPGLGDTAMYLCATSRDLSVSYEQYFGPGTRLTVT.

This clonotype showed up just a few times. This chain links TRBV7-9 with TRBJ2-2, with 10 bases fitting TRBD2. The CDR3 consists of 17 residues. Germline V gives CDR1 SEHNR, CDR2 FQNEAQ (reference sequence). Trimming took 6 bases from V and 9 from J; bases not matched to a gene: 16. CDR3 in amino acids: CASRPLLAGNTLRELFF. The CDR3 DNA reads TGTGCCAGCAGGCCTTTACTAGCGGGAAACACCCTCCGGGAGCTGTTTTTT.

The chain carries TRBV4-3 and TRBJ2-1; D unclear. Germline lookup yields CDR1 LGHNA and CDR2 YSLEER. The V and J ends lost 0 bases and 3 bases respectively, with 9 bases between them. The CDR3 is 15 residues long. The CDR3 loop is CASSQDPARYNEQFF. DNA for the CDR3: TGCGCCAGCAGCCAAGATCCGGCCCGCTACAATGAGCAGTTCTTC.

The chain links TRBV24-1 to TRBJ2-1, with D perhaps matching TRBD1 (5 bases). Germline V CDR1 and CDR2: KGHDR, SFDVKD. With 6 bases removed from V and 6 bases from J, the gap between germline ends came to 14 bases. This CDR3 spans 14 amino acids. CDR3 nucleotides: TGTGCCACCAGTAGGGGCGGCGGTTCCAATGAGCAGTTCTTC. Its protein product is CATSRGGGSNEQFF.

This clonotype was found a few times. The rearrangement joins TRBV5-1 to TRBJ2-7; the match to TRBD1 covers 7 bases. Unmatched junction bases numbered 7, after V lost 4 bases and J lost 3 bases. Germline V gives CDR1 SGHRS, CDR2 YFSETQ. This CDR3 has 14 residues. CDR3: CASSPGTVFYEQYF. The CDR3 nucleotides are TGCGCCAGCAGCCCTGGGACAGTCTTCTACGAGCAGTACTTC.